Listed here are 31 T cell receptor beta chains from one sample, sequenced in a study of T cells in Graves' hyperthyroidism and ophthalmopathy. Amplified TCR beta CDR3 regions derived from RNA transcripts. An initial round of RT-PCR targeting the TCR CDR3 relied on the HTBI primer set. One entry per CDR3 protein results from TCRdb running MiXCR on the multiplex PCR reads. The sample includes 300,000 to 400,000 distinct CDR3 sequences, about 20% seen only once; the top ten take 45% to 55%. Material: blood. The receptors originated from a woman in her 50s with Graves' hyperthyroidism.

The rearrangement uses TRBV7-6 and TRBJ1-1; the match to TRBD1 covers 9 bases. Germline V CDR1 and CDR2: SGHVS, FNYEAQ. V lost 0 bases to trimming and J lost 3 bases; unmatched junction nucleotides: 8. The CDR3 spans 17 residues. The CDR3 bases are TGTGCCAGCAGCTTAGCCCCCGGGACAGGGAGAGACACTGAAGCTTTCTTT. Its translation: CASSLAPGTGRDTEAFF.

This clonotype was observed a few times. This chain joins TRBV28 and TRBJ2-7, with D possibly TRBD1 on 6 matching bases. Germline assignment: CDR1 MDHEN and CDR2 SYDVKM. This CDR3 spans 18 amino acids. V lost 5 bases and J 3 bases, leaving 26 bases between the germline ends. This chain's CDR3 is CASSTTPPIRDTLYEQYF. The CDR3 nucleotides read TGTGCCAGCAGTACCACCCCCCCCATACGGGACACGCTCTACGAGCAGTACTTC. Together with reference TRBV28 and TRBJ2-7, the CDR3 gives the full variable domain: DVKVTQSSRYLVKRTGEKVFLECVQDMDHENMFWYRQDPGLGLRLIYFSYDVKMKEKGDIPEGYSVSREKKERFSLILESASTNQTSMYLCASSTTPPIRDTLYEQYFGPGTRLTVT.

This clonotype appeared a few times. This sequence joins TRBV19 and TRBJ1-2; 9 nucleotides match TRBD1. The germline CDR1 and CDR2 sequences are LNHDA and SQIVND (reference sequence). This CDR3 region has 15 residues. V shed 4 bases and J 7 bases; nucleotides not matched to a gene: 10. CDR3 DNA sequence: TGTGCCAGTAGTAGGACAACAGGGGGCAACGTTGGCTACACCTTC. Amino acid sequence: CASSRTTGGNVGYTF. The full variable domain, with the rest looked up from reference TRBV19 and TRBJ1-2, is DGGITQSPKYLFRKEGQNVTLSCEQNLNHDAMYWYRQDPGQGLRLIYYSQIVNDFQKGDIAEGYSVSREKKESFPLTVTSAQKNPTAFYLCASSRTTGGNVGYTFGSGTRLTVV.

This clonotype came up many times. The chain recombines TRBV12-3 or TRBV12-4 with TRBJ1-5; no firm D call. The V end was cut by 0 bases, the J end by 5 bases, with 5 bases between. The CDR3 runs 13 residues. The CDR3 sequence: CASSLAMDQPQHF. The CDR3 coding sequence is TGTGCCAGCAGTTTAGCTATGGATCAGCCCCAGCATTTT.

This clonotype turned up a few times. The chain is built from TRBV28 and TRBJ2-3; the D gene could be TRBD1 or TRBD2 (7 bases each). The CDR3 spans 15 residues. V shed 6 bases and J shed 2 bases, with 15 bases lying between them. Germline V gives CDR1 MDHEN, CDR2 SYDVKM. CDR3 sequence (DNA): TGTGCCAGCAGCCAGGGGGGGCACGACACAGATACGCAGTATTTT. Translated: CASSQGGHDTDTQYF.

As for this clonotype: Germline is not matched at one junction end, which may reflect a read error. The chain uses TRBV3-1 and TRBJ1-1, with a possible D match to TRBD1 (5 bases). This CDR3 contains 12 residues. Germline V gene data show CDR1 as LGHDT and CDR2 as YNNKEL (reference sequence). DNA of the CDR3: TGTGCCAGCGACAGAGTGAAAACTGAAGCTTTCTTT. Residues: CASDRVKTEAFF.

In its sample, this clonotype was seen a few times. The chain links TRBV30 to TRBJ1-1; weak D call: TRBD1 (6 bases). This CDR3 comprises 13 residues. Looked up from germline, CDR1 is GTSNPN and CDR2 is SVGIG (reference sequence). Trimming left V 2 bases short and J 1 base short, with 8 bases between. The CDR3 DNA is TGTGCCTGGAGTATGACAGGGAACACTGAAGCTTTCTTT. Its translation: CAWSMTGNTEAFF.

Many counts were recorded for this clonotype. The chain has TRBV6-6 and TRBJ2-7, with D maybe TRBD2 (6 bases). Germline V gene sequence: CDR1 MNHNY, CDR2 SVGAGI (reference sequence). The CDR3 has 14 residues. V was cut by 3 bases and J by 2 bases, with 11 bases left in between. The CDR3, as DNA: TGTGCCAGCAGTTATTCGGGAGCGACCTACGAGCAGTACTTC. Amino acids: CASSYSGATYEQYF.

This clonotype occurred many times. The rearrangement uses TRBV7-2 and TRBJ2-1, with D tentatively TRBD1 (5 bases). The CDR3 is 13 amino acids. The V end lost 5 bases, the J end lost 4 bases, and 9 bases lay between the germline ends. The germline gives CDR1 SGHTA, CDR2 FQGNSA. CDR3 region: CASSPTDYNEQFF. The CDR3 DNA reads TGTGCCAGCAGCCCGACAGATTACAATGAGCAGTTCTTC. Full variable domain (missing parts from reference TRBV7-2 and TRBJ2-1): GAGVSQSPSNKVTEKGKDVELRCDPISGHTALYWYRQSLGQGLEFLIYFQGNSAPDKSGLPSDRFSAERTGGSVSTLTIQRTQQEDSAVYLCASSPTDYNEQFFGPGTRLTVL.

The V call is TRBV11-2, the J call TRBJ2-2; D gene unclear. The CDR3 length is 13 residues. From germline, CDR1 is SGHAT and CDR2 FQNNGV. V lost 6 bases to trimming and J lost 9 bases, with 14 bases between them. CDR3 region: CASRPDLNRELFF. The DNA for the CDR3 is TGTGCCAGCAGACCCGACCTCAACCGGGAGCTGTTTTTT.

The table lists this clonotype with a few counts. V and J are TRBV27 and TRBJ1-4, with D uncertain. Germline lookup yields CDR1 MNHEY and CDR2 SMNVEV (reference sequence). CDR3 length: 14 amino acids. Trimming cost V 3 bases and J 5 bases, with 10 bases left between them. CDR3 sequence (DNA): TGTGCCAGCAGTTTTGGACGGGAGAATGAAAAACTGTTTTTT. Amino acid sequence: CASSFGRENEKLFF.

This clonotype was observed a handful of times. V is TRBV10-3 and J is TRBJ1-5, with 7 bases matching TRBD1. This CDR3 has 14 residues. Germline CDR1 and CDR2: ENHRY and SYGVKD. V lost 10 bases to trimming and J lost 2 bases; unmatched junction nucleotides: 8. CDR3 bases: TGTGCCACCACAGGGGACTTGGGCAATCAGCCCCAGCATTTT. Amino acids: CATTGDLGNQPQHF.

This clonotype showed up just a few times. This chain connects TRBV25-1 to TRBJ2-2; 7 bases line up with TRBD1. Per the germline V gene, CDR1 is MGHDK and CDR2 is SYGVNS. This CDR3 has 15 amino acids. J gave up 6 bases and V 4 bases, and 8 bases lay outside the gene matches. In DNA form, the CDR3 reads TGTGCCAGCAGTGGGAAGACAGGGTGGGCCGGGGAGCTGTTTTTT. Residues: CASSGKTGWAGELFF. The full variable domain, rest sourced from reference TRBV25-1 and TRBJ2-2, is EADIYQTPRYLVIGTGKKITLECSQTMGHDKMYWYQQDPGMELHLIHYSYGVNSTEKGDLSSESTVSRIRTEHFPLTLESARPSHTSQYLCASSGKTGWAGELFFGEGSRLTVL.

J is TRBJ1-1 and V is TRBV7-3; perhaps TRBD1 as D (6 bases). V was cut by 5 bases and J by 4 bases, with 11 bases left in between. The CDR3 has 13 residues. Germline loops: CDR1 SGHTA, CDR2 FQGTGA. CDR3 nucleotides: TGTGCCAGCAGCACAGGGAGGGGCACTGAAGCTTTCTTT. Residues: CASSTGRGTEAFF.

This clonotype was seen repeatedly, ten times or more. The chain couples TRBV2 to TRBJ2-1; D is perhaps TRBD2 (7 bases). Looked up from germline, CDR1 is SNHLY and CDR2 is FYNNEI. Trimming cost V 8 bases and J 8 bases, with 13 bases left between them. The CDR3 spans 12 residues. The CDR3 is CASLRGGYEQFF. The CDR3 bases are TGTGCCAGCTTAAGGGGGGGATATGAGCAGTTCTTC.

In this sample, this clonotype turned up many times. The chain employs TRBV20-1 and TRBJ1-1; D is possibly TRBD1 (6 bases). V was cut by 6 bases and J by 1 base, with 15 bases left in between. The CDR3 extends over 14 amino acids. The germline V gene has CDR1 DFQATT and CDR2 SNEGSKA (reference sequence). The CDR3 here is CSARSGAQNTEAFF. CDR3 coding DNA: TGCAGTGCCAGATCGGGGGCGCAGAACACTGAAGCTTTCTTT.

This clonotype was counted only a few times. At one end the junction does not follow the germline gene, possibly because of a read error. J is TRBJ2-5 and V is TRBV5-1; 7 nucleotides align to TRBD1. Germline V gives CDR1 SGHRS, CDR2 YFSETQ. The CDR3 has 15 residues. The CDR3 coding sequence is TGCGCCAGCAGCTTGTTGGACAGGAGCCAAGGGACCCAGTACTTC. It yields the protein CASSLLDRSQGTQYF.

V is TRBV19 and J is TRBJ2-3; tentatively, D is TRBD2 (6 bases). The germline V and J ends were trimmed by 2 bases and 2 bases, with 14 bases remaining between them. This CDR3 has 16 residues. The V gene's germline CDR1 is LNHDA and CDR2 SQIVND (reference sequence). CDR3 protein: CASSISPGLLTDTQYF. CDR3 bases: TGTGCCAGTAGTATATCACCGGGACTCCTCACAGATACGCAGTATTTT.

The chain is built from TRBV6-1 and TRBJ1-2; no definite D call. This CDR3 is built from 15 residues. Germline CDR1 is MNHNS and CDR2 is SASEGT. V lost 1 base, J lost 5 bases, and 14 bases lay in between. The DNA of the CDR3 is TGTGCCAGCAGTGAAGGCCGGGCCGGGCAATATGGCTACACCTTC. Translated: CASSEGRAGQYGYTF.

The gene calls are TRBV7-6 and TRBJ2-2; TRBD1 matches at 9 bases. The germline V gene has CDR1 SGHVS and CDR2 FNYEAQ. CDR3 length: 16 amino acids. Trimming at V came to 2 bases and at J to 5 bases, leaving 6 bases not matched to a gene. The CDR3 here is CASSLRDRDVTGELFF. The CDR3 coding sequence is TGTGCCAGCAGCTTAAGGGACAGGGATGTTACCGGGGAGCTGTTTTTT.

This clonotype was found a few times. V and J are TRBV5-1 and TRBJ2-7; D is undetermined. This CDR3 is built from 14 residues. Deletions cut 4 bases from V and 1 base from J, with 12 bases between. Germline values: CDR1 SGHRS, CDR2 YFSETQ. Here the CDR3 DNA reads TGCGCCAGCAGCCCGAAAGACGGGTCCTACGAGCAGTACTTC. It specifies CASSPKDGSYEQYF.

This clonotype was found many times. This chain uses TRBV7-2 with TRBJ2-7; 9 bases are shared with TRBD1. CDR1 is SGHTA, CDR2 FQGNSA, per germline. V lost 3 bases to trimming and J lost 2 bases; unmatched junction nucleotides: 2. The CDR3 runs to 14 residues. In DNA form, the CDR3 reads TGTGCCAGCAGCTTTACAGGGGGCCCCTACGAGCAGTACGTC. Its translation is CASSFTGGPYEQYV.

This clonotype was detected ten times or more. The rearrangement links TRBV30 to TRBJ1-1, with D unclear. This CDR3 is 14 amino acids long. The V end lost 4 bases, the J end lost 8 bases, and 20 bases lay between the germline ends. Per germline, CDR1 GTSNPN and CDR2 SVGIG (reference sequence). Here the CDR3 reads CAWKYGRPDSEAFF. DNA for the CDR3: TGTGCCTGGAAGTATGGCAGGCCAGACTCCGAAGCTTTCTTT.

This clonotype has a count of ten or more. This chain joins TRBV3-1 and TRBJ2-3, with 13 bases aligning to TRBD2. This CDR3 spans 16 amino acids. Germline values: CDR1 LGHDT, CDR2 YNNKEL (reference sequence). V trimming: 4 bases; J trimming: 2 bases; junction bases outside the gene matches: 3. CDR3 bases: TGTGCCAGCAGCCGGGGACTAGCGGGGCTCACAGATACGCAGTATTTT. It codes for CASSRGLAGLTDTQYF.

This clonotype showed up many times. This chain connects TRBV30 to TRBJ2-1, with 9 bases that match TRBD2. This CDR3 spans 15 amino acids. V lost 2 bases, J lost 4 bases, and 6 bases stayed unmatched. Germline CDR1 is GTSNPN and CDR2 is SVGIG (reference sequence). The CDR3: CAWSPVTSGYNEQFF. The DNA of the CDR3 is TGTGCCTGGAGTCCCGTGACTAGCGGATACAATGAGCAGTTCTTC.

The chain employs TRBV20-1 and TRBJ2-2; 7 nucleotides line up with TRBD2. V dropped 6 bases and J dropped 3; count of bases not matched to a gene: 7. CDR1 and CDR2 (germline): DFQATT, SNEGSKA (reference sequence). This CDR3 has 14 amino acids. CDR3 sequence (DNA): TGCAGTGCCGGCGGGGGAGGTGACACCGGGGAGCTGTTTTTT. Translating gives CSAGGGGDTGELFF.

J is TRBJ1-5 and V is TRBV3-1, with D perhaps matching TRBD1 (6 bases). Deletions cut 3 bases from V and 7 bases from J, with 13 bases between. The CDR3 loop spans 14 amino acids. CDR1 is LGHDT, CDR2 YNNKEL, per germline (reference sequence). This chain's CDR3 is CASSHGGPGQPQHF. The DNA for the CDR3 is TGTGCCAGCAGCCATGGGGGCCCCGGACAGCCCCAGCATTTT.

On this clonotype: A read error may be the cause here, since a much bigger clone is one base away. This CDR3 is missing its conserved last phenylalanine or tryptophan, likely due to a read error. This chain links TRBV10-3 with TRBJ2-5; D gene uncertain. From germline, CDR1 is ENHRY and CDR2 SYGVKD. The length of the CDR3 is 14 residues. V lost 2 bases, J lost 2 bases, and 9 bases lay in between. This chain's CDR3 is CAISENPSQETQYL. The CDR3 region has the DNA TGTGCCATCAGTGAGAATCCGAGTCAAGAGACCCAGTACCTC.

This clonotype was observed at least ten times. The genes are TRBV15 and TRBJ2-7; a possible D gene is TRBD1 (6 bases). Looked up from germline, CDR1 is LNHNV and CDR2 is YYDKDF (reference sequence). V gave up 0 bases and J gave up 1 base, with 7 bases separating them. The CDR3 loop spans 14 amino acids. The CDR3 coding sequence is TGTGCCACCAGCAGAGATCAGGGGTCCTACGAGCAGTACTTC. It codes for CATSRDQGSYEQYF. Based on the CDR3 plus reference TRBV15 and TRBJ2-7, the full variable domain is DAMVIQNPRYQVTQFGKPVTLSCSQTLNHNVMYWYQQKSSQAPKLLFHYYDKDFNNEADTPDNFQSRRPNTSFCFLDIRSPGLGDTAMYLCATSRDQGSYEQYFGPGTRLTVT.

This clonotype came up a few times. This sequence joins TRBV3-1 and TRBJ2-5; 7 nucleotides agree with TRBD2. The V and J ends lost 0 bases and 3 bases, in that order; junction bases with no gene match: 10. The CDR3 runs 17 residues. Germline CDR1 is LGHDT and CDR2 is YNNKEL (reference sequence). The CDR3 DNA reads as TGTGCCAGCAGCCAAGATAAGCGAGCGGGGCGAGAAGAGACCCAGTACTTC. Protein product: CASSQDKRAGREETQYF.

The sample holds a few counts of this clonotype. The V call is TRBV7-3, the J call TRBJ2-5; D possibly corresponds to TRBD2 (6 bases). This CDR3 comprises 14 residues. CDR1 is SGHTA and CDR2 is FQGTGA in the germline V gene. V was shortened by 3 bases and J by 3 bases, with 11 bases between the two germline ends. The CDR3 sequence: CASSLQGLEETQYF. The CDR3, as DNA: TGTGCCAGCAGCTTGCAGGGACTGGAAGAGACCCAGTACTTC.